The rows below give T cell receptor beta chains drawn from one sample of a study of T cell responses to AZD1222 COVID-19 vaccine. Measured with immunoSEQ multiplex PCR; TCRdb has only the in-frame clones, and not every one. Here the sample spans around 150,000 clones, under 95% being singletons. Material: peripheral blood, obtained on day 0 of AZD1222 vaccination. All receptors come from an adult in good health. Both conserved end residues are part of each CDR3. A D gene is named only where the DNA matches it firmly. For some rows the clone size is stated as once, few or many, or as a class when expanded; others skip it.

D,size,J,V,CDR3,DNA
TRBD1,NA,TRBJ2-1,TRBV6-2/TRBV6-3,CASSYGAYRGDEQFF,TGTGCCAGCAGTTACGGGGCTTACAGGGGCGATGAGCAGTTCTTC
TRBD1,NA,TRBJ2-3,TRBV7-2,CASSYFTGGLTDTQYF,TGTGCCAGCAGCTACTTTACAGGGGGCCTCACAGATACGCAGTATTTT
NA,NA,TRBJ2-1,TRBV6-5,CASRALSSYNEQFF,TGTGCCAGCAGGGCCCTGAGCTCCTACAATGAGCAGTTCTTC
TRBD1,few,TRBJ1-2,TRBV5-1,CASSLDRGGYGYTF,TGCGCCAGCAGCTTGGACAGGGGTGGCTATGGCTACACCTTC
TRBD1,NA,TRBJ1-2,TRBV10-2,CASRGQVAAGGYTF,TGCGCCAGCAGAGGACAGGTGGCGGCTGGCGGCTACACCTTC
NA,NA,TRBJ2-4,TRBV7-8,CASSYGGRGENIQYF,TGTGCCAGCAGCTATGGGGGCAGGGGAGAAAACATTCAGTACTTC
NA,NA,TRBJ2-7,TRBV6-5,CASRILGTSYEQYF,TGTGCCAGCAGGATCTTAGGGACCTCCTACGAGCAGTACTTC
NA,NA,TRBJ2-7,TRBV25-1,CASTSQGSYEQYF,TGTGCCAGCACGAGTCAGGGATCCTACGAGCAGTACTTC
NA,NA,TRBJ1-1,TRBV5-1,CASSLVPNGVGEAFF,TGCGCCAGCAGCTTGGTCCCTAACGGGGTGGGGGAAGCTTTCTTT
TRBD2,NA,TRBJ2-7,TRBV27,CASLEVYRLAGEQYF,TGTGCCAGCCTCGAAGTGTATAGACTAGCGGGAGAGCAGTACTTC
NA,NA,TRBJ1-3,TRBV7-8,CASSPRIQELGNTIYF,TGTGCCAGCAGCCCTAGAATACAGGAACTTGGAAACACCATATATTTT
NA,NA,TRBJ2-6,TRBV1,CTSSQDLRDREPGANVLTF,TGCACCAGCAGCCAAGATCTCCGGGACAGGGAACCCGGGGCCAACGTCCTGACTTTC
NA,NA,TRBJ1-2,TRBV7-2,CASSLSNYGYTF,TGTGCCAGCAGCTTATCTAACTATGGCTACACCTTC
NA,NA,TRBJ1-4,TRBV27,CASTQTRGDEKLFF,TGTGCCAGCACCCAAACTCGGGGGGATGAAAAACTGTTTTTT
TRBD1,NA,TRBJ2-1,TRBV6-6,CASRPGTGRYNEQFF,TGTGCCAGCAGACCTGGGACAGGTCGTTACAATGAGCAGTTCTTC
TRBD1,NA,TRBJ1-2,TRBV4-3,CASSHPLRDRNYGYTF,TGCGCCAGCAGCCACCCTTTGCGGGACAGGAACTATGGCTACACCTTC
TRBD2,NA,TRBJ2-1,TRBV3-1/TRBV3-2,CASSQGGGSYNEQFF,TGTGCCAGCAGCCAAGGCGGGGGCTCCTACAATGAGCAGTTCTTC
NA,NA,TRBJ2-7,TRBV4-1,CASSQDLTGPSYEQYF,TGCGCCAGCAGCCAAGATCTAACAGGGCCTTCCTACGAGCAGTACTTC
NA,NA,TRBJ2-1,TRBV9,CASSPAYNEQFF,TGTGCCAGCAGCCCCGCGTACAATGAGCAGTTCTTC
TRBD1,once,TRBJ1-2,TRBV6-5,CASSRTGPHGYTF,TGTGCCAGCAGTCGGACAGGGCCCCATGGCTACACCTTC
NA,NA,TRBJ2-2,TRBV4-1,CASRPHEGTNTGELFF,TGCGCCAGCAGACCCCATGAGGGAACGAACACCGGGGAGCTGTTTTTT
NA,NA,TRBJ1-4,TRBV18,CASSPEVLNEKLFF,TGTGCCAGCTCACCTGAGGTCCTTAATGAAAAACTGTTTTTT
NA,NA,TRBJ2-7,TRBV2,CASRESGAHHYEAGEQYF,TGTGCCAGCAGGGAATCGGGGGCTCACCATTACGAAGCGGGGGAGCAGTACTTC
TRBD1,NA,TRBJ1-1,TRBV6-5,CASRVTGGNTEAFF,TGTGCCAGCAGGGTGACAGGGGGCAACACTGAAGCTTTCTTT
NA,once,TRBJ1-1,TRBV28,CASSSGEGTEAFF,TGTGCCAGCAGTTCAGGGGAGGGCACTGAAGCTTTCTTT
NA,NA,TRBJ1-2,TRBV28,CASRDVSNYGYTF,TGTGCCAGCAGGGATGTAAGCAACTATGGCTACACCTTC
TRBD2,NA,TRBJ2-1,TRBV24-1,CATSSYSGRARNEQFF,TGTGCCACCAGTTCTTATAGCGGGAGGGCGCGGAATGAGCAGTTCTTC
NA,once,TRBJ1-1,TRBV2,CASSEHEGRGTEAFF,TGTGCCAGCAGTGAACACGAGGGTCGAGGGACTGAAGCTTTCTTT
TRBD2,NA,TRBJ2-1,TRBV11-2,CASSPRLAGDYYNEQFF,TGTGCCAGCAGCCCACGACTAGCGGGGGACTACTACAATGAGCAGTTCTTC
NA,NA,TRBJ2-7,TRBV2,CASSEELSYEQYF,TGTGCCAGCAGTGAAGAACTTTCCTACGAGCAGTACTTC
NA,NA,TRBJ1-2,TRBV5-1,CASSLVAGWDYGYTF,TGCGCCAGCAGCTTGGTAGCAGGGTGGGACTATGGCTACACCTTC
NA,NA,TRBJ1-1,TRBV4-3,CASSQEPLATEAFF,TGCGCCAGCAGCCAAGAACCGCTCGCCACTGAAGCTTTCTTT
NA,NA,TRBJ2-1,TRBV29-1,CSVGGHLNNNEQFF,TGCAGCGTTGGAGGACACTTAAATAACAATGAGCAGTTCTTC
NA,once,TRBJ2-2,TRBV21-1,CASTRRVSNTGELFF,TGTGCCAGCACCCGCAGGGTCTCGAACACCGGGGAGCTGTTTTTT
NA,NA,TRBJ2-1,TRBV14,CASSQGWAEQFF,TGTGCCAGCAGCCAAGGTTGGGCGGAGCAGTTCTTC
NA,once,TRBJ2-3,TRBV28,CASITSDADTQYF,TGTGCCAGCATCACTAGTGACGCAGATACGCAGTATTTT
NA,NA,TRBJ2-1,TRBV19,CASTGTGGLYNEQFF,TGTGCCAGTACAGGGACGGGGGGCCTTTACAATGAGCAGTTCTTC
TRBD1,once,TRBJ1-1,TRBV10-1,CASSARTGGLTEAFF,TGCGCCAGCAGTGCTCGGACAGGGGGATTGACTGAAGCTTTCTTT
TRBD1,NA,TRBJ2-7,TRBV28,CASSLSSRGGTGVNF,TGTGCCAGCAGTTTATCCTCTCGTGGGGGGACAGGGGTAAACTTC
NA,few,TRBJ1-1,TRBV5-1,CASSLGFSQGRGTEAFF,TGCGCCAGCAGCTTGGGATTTTCCCAGGGAAGGGGGACTGAAGCTTTCTTT
NA,NA,TRBJ2-7,TRBV10-3,CAIREGTGDNYEQYF,TGTGCCATCAGAGAAGGAACAGGTGATAATTACGAGCAGTACTTC
NA,NA,TRBJ1-5,TRBV7-2,CASSSADWSNQPQHF,TGTGCCAGCAGCTCGGCAGACTGGAGCAATCAGCCCCAGCATTTT
NA,NA,TRBJ1-1,TRBV12-5,CASGSRDPNTEAFF,TGTGCTAGTGGTTCCCGCGACCCGAACACTGAAGCTTTCTTT
TRBD1,NA,TRBJ1-2,TRBV5-1,CASSSPKGRGLPGYTF,TGCGCCAGCAGCTCTCCAAAGGGGAGGGGGCTGCCTGGCTACACCTTC
TRBD2,NA,TRBJ2-3,TRBV15,CATSKGLAGVTDTQYF,TGTGCCACCAGCAAAGGACTAGCGGGAGTTACAGATACGCAGTATTTT
NA,NA,TRBJ2-2,TRBV28,CASSSLTSNTGELFF,TGTGCCAGCAGTTCTCTGACTAGTAACACCGGGGAGCTGTTTTTT
NA,NA,TRBJ1-1,TRBV7-8,CASSRPRGGLNTEAFF,TGTGCCAGCAGCCGCCCTCGCGGGGGACTAAACACTGAAGCTTTCTTT
NA,once,TRBJ1-1,TRBV7-9,CASSRLIGANTEAFF,TGTGCCAGCAGCCGACTTATAGGAGCGAACACTGAAGCTTTCTTT
TRBD2,NA,TRBJ2-1,TRBV7-8,CASAHGGGPVEQFF,TGTGCCAGCGCTCACGGGGGAGGGCCGGTTGAGCAGTTCTTC
NA,NA,TRBJ1-1,TRBV6-5,CASHLGQLNTEAFF,TGTGCCAGCCACCTCGGACAACTGAACACTGAAGCTTTCTTT
TRBD1,NA,TRBJ1-6,TRBV7-3,CASSLTGDRNSPLHF,TGTGCCAGCAGCCTAACAGGGGACAGAAATTCACCCCTCCACTTT
NA,NA,TRBJ2-1,TRBV28,CASSSPAWRTSSYNEQFF,TGTGCCAGCAGTTCTCCAGCTTGGCGGACGAGCTCCTACAATGAGCAGTTCTTC
NA,NA,TRBJ2-2,TRBV7-9,CASSLDRSGARTGELFF,TGTGCCAGCAGTTTAGACAGGTCGGGGGCAAGGACCGGGGAGCTGTTTTTT